These 22 T cell receptor beta chains were all obtained from the same sample, sequenced in a study of regulatory T cells in long-lasting Graves disease. Documented time point: newly diagnosed GD, antithyroid drugs for less than 3 months. With RNA extracted from PBMCs as input, the TCR library was made. Researchers made TCR beta libraries by using iRepertoire HTBI primers and running Arm-PCR on CDR3 regions. TCRdb redid the calling of the multiplex PCR reads with MiXCR, one entry per CDR3 protein. The data show 400,000 to 500,000 distinct CDR3 sequences, about a sixth seen once. In addition, the sample was reused for a study of T cells in Graves' hyperthyroidism and ophthalmopathy.

The sequenced sample was peripheral blood mononuclear cells (PBMCs), obtained at new diagnosis, from a patient treated with antithyroid drugs. All receptors derive from a young woman with Graves disease.

This clonotype was counted at least ten times. This chain links TRBV19 with TRBJ2-2; 13 bases line up with TRBD2. The CDR3 extends over 18 amino acids. Germline V lookup: CDR1 LNHDA, CDR2 SQIVND (reference sequence). Losses at the gene ends were 4 bases for V and 5 bases for J; bases not matched to a gene: 10. The chain's CDR3 is CASSNVGLAGVGTGELFF. The CDR3 DNA sequence: TGTGCCAGTAGTAACGTTGGACTAGCGGGAGTAGGAACCGGGGAGCTGTTTTTT.

This clonotype was counted ten times or more. At one end, the junction sequence differs from germline, possibly due to a read error. This rearrangement joins TRBV7-2 to TRBJ2-5; 7 nucleotides align to TRBD1. This CDR3 has 13 residues. The germline gives CDR1 SGHTA, CDR2 FQGNSA. The DNA for the CDR3 is TGTGCCAGCAATCGAGGGACAGAAGAGGCCCAGTACTTC. It is translated as CASNRGTEEAQYF.

V and J are TRBV20-1 and TRBJ2-3; 12 nucleotides align to TRBD1. The germline V gene has CDR1 DFQATT and CDR2 SNEGSKA (reference sequence). The CDR3 is 15 amino acids. V gave up 5 bases and J gave up 7 bases; unmatched junction bases: 10. CDR3 bases: TGCAGTGCTCTCACCGGGACAGGGGGCGCGAATACGCAGTATTTT. Encoded protein: CSALTGTGGANTQYF.

The rearrangement uses TRBV19 and TRBJ2-7; D is possibly TRBD1 or TRBD2 (5 bases each). The CDR3 is 14 amino acids. Germline lookup yields CDR1 LNHDA and CDR2 SQIVND (reference sequence). The V gene lost 3 bases and the J gene lost 2 bases, with 11 bases spanning the gap. DNA of the CDR3: TGTGCCAGTAGTATCGGCAGGGAGCCCTACGAGCAGTACTTC. Protein product: CASSIGREPYEQYF.

The chain has TRBV7-9 and TRBJ2-3; D not certain. The CDR3 is made up of 15 amino acids. In germline, CDR1 is SEHNR, CDR2 FQNEAQ (reference sequence). V gave up 2 bases and J gave up 2 bases, with 11 bases separating them. CDR3 coding DNA: TGTGCCAGCAGCTTACCCCGGTCTGCCACAGATACGCAGTATTTT. Translating gives CASSLPRSATDTQYF.

This clonotype has more than one count but fewer than ten. A much bigger clone sits one base away, suggesting this may be a read error. The chain carries TRBV3-1 and TRBJ2-5, with 8 bases matching TRBD2. This CDR3 is built from 18 residues. The germline gives CDR1 LGHDT, CDR2 YNNKEL (reference sequence). Written as DNA, the CDR3 is TGTGCCAACAGCCAAGCAGCTAGTGCTAGCGGGTATCAAGAGACCCAGTACTTC. Encoded protein: CANSQAASASGYQETQYF.

This clonotype was counted many times. The J gene is TRBJ2-5, the V gene TRBV28; D perhaps matches TRBD1 (5 bases). This CDR3 region has 14 residues. V was trimmed by 2 bases and J by 5 bases, leaving 12 bases between them. Germline CDR1 MDHEN, CDR2 SYDVKM. As DNA, the CDR3 is TGTGCCAGCAGTTTAATAAGGGGTATGGAGACCCAGTACTTC. This translates into CASSLIRGMETQYF. Filled out from reference TRBV28 and TRBJ2-5, the complete variable domain reads DVKVTQSSRYLVKRTGEKVFLECVQDMDHENMFWYRQDPGLGLRLIYFSYDVKMKEKGDIPEGYSVSREKKERFSLILESASTNQTSMYLCASSLIRGMETQYFGPGTRLLVL.

This clonotype appeared many times. The chain couples TRBV3-1 to TRBJ2-5; TRBD1 is a possible D gene (5 bases). Trimming took 3 bases from V and 2 from J, leaving 7 bases between them. There are 13 residues in the CDR3. Germline V CDR1 and CDR2: LGHDT, YNNKEL (reference sequence). The CDR3 nucleotides are TGTGCCAGCAGCCACAGGGAACAAGAGACCCAGTACTTC. It is translated as CASSHREQETQYF.

This clonotype was found a few times. The chain recombines TRBV27 with TRBJ2-7, with TRBD2 matching 8 bases. The CDR3 runs to 14 residues. Unmatched junction bases numbered 5, after V lost 4 bases and J lost 3 bases. CDR1 is MNHEY and CDR2 is SMNVEV in the germline V gene (reference sequence). The CDR3 spells CASSSLAARYEQYF. The CDR3 bases are TGTGCCAGCAGTTCACTAGCGGCGCGCTACGAGCAGTACTTC.

A note on this clonotype: With a much larger clone just one base away, this may be a read error. V gene TRBV20-1 combines with J gene TRBJ2-1, with D hard to call. Germline V lookup: CDR1 DFQATT, CDR2 SNEGSKA (reference sequence). CDR3 length: 15 residues. The CDR3 sequence is CSARDNRAFYNEQSF. In nucleotides, the CDR3 is TGCAGTGCTAGAGATAATCGGGCTTTCTACAATGAGCAGTCCTTC.

A note on this clonotype: At one end, the junction sequence differs from germline, possibly due to a read error. This chain links TRBV7-2 with TRBJ2-5; TRBD1 agrees at 9 bases. In germline, CDR1 is SGHTA, CDR2 FQGNSA. The CDR3 runs 16 residues. The CDR3 nucleotides read TGCGCCAGCAGCCAAGACTGGGGACAGGGAGGCGAGACCCAGTACTTC. It is translated as CASSQDWGQGGETQYF.

The rearrangement links TRBV7-9 to TRBJ1-1; D not resolved. The CDR3 is 13 amino acids. With 5 bases removed from V and 5 bases from J, the gap between germline ends came to 12 bases. Germline V gene lookup returns CDR1 SEHNR and CDR2 FQNEAQ (reference sequence). CDR3 in DNA: TGTGCCAGCAGCCTCAGGTGGAGGACTGAAGCTTTCTTT. Its translation is CASSLRWRTEAFF.

This clonotype was observed a few times. J is TRBJ2-7 and V is TRBV20-1; possibly TRBD1 for D (6 bases). CDR3 length: 12 residues. The V and J ends lost 4 bases and 3 bases respectively, with 10 bases between them. Germline CDR1 DFQATT, CDR2 SNEGSKA (reference sequence). This CDR3 reads CSAKGQVYEQYF. Written as DNA, the CDR3 is TGCAGTGCTAAGGGACAAGTCTACGAGCAGTACTTC.

CDR3 sequence (DNA): TGTGCCAGCAGCCAAGAGCCCGATTATAATTCACCCCTCCACTTT. Translating it yields CASSQEPDYNSPLHF. This sequence joins TRBV3-2 and TRBJ1-6. TRBV3-2 is termed a pseudogene. CDR3 length equals 15 residues.

The table lists this clonotype with many counts. The chain combines TRBV11-2 with TRBJ2-5, with 7 bases fitting TRBD2. The CDR3 has 16 amino acids. Unmatched junction bases numbered 16, after V lost 7 bases and J lost 5 bases. CDR1 is SGHAT and CDR2 is FQNNGV in the germline V gene. The CDR3 spells CASTLGRGLDMETQYF. Written as DNA, the CDR3 is TGTGCCAGCACCCTAGGGAGAGGACTAGATATGGAGACCCAGTACTTC.

This clonotype was seen at least ten times. This chain uses TRBV20-1 with TRBJ2-1, with D uncertain. Germline V gene lookup returns CDR1 DFQATT and CDR2 SNEGSKA (reference sequence). The CDR3 sequence is 13 residues long. The V end lost 7 bases, the J end lost 9 bases, and 19 bases lay between the germline ends. Here the CDR3 reads CSVSRPFTTEQFF. CDR3 sequence (DNA): TGCAGTGTCAGTCGTCCGTTCACTACTGAGCAGTTCTTC.

The chain recombines TRBV5-1 with TRBJ2-7, with D possibly being TRBD2 (5 bases). Looked up from germline, CDR1 is SGHRS and CDR2 is YFSETQ. Trimming cost V 0 bases and J 5 bases, with 18 bases left between them. CDR3 length: 16 residues. CDR3 residues: CASSLASRRALDEQYF. CDR3 DNA: TGCGCCAGCAGCTTGGCCTCTCGGCGGGCACTGGACGAGCAGTACTTC.

The rearrangement links TRBV12-3 or TRBV12-4 to TRBJ2-2, with 7 bases that match TRBD2. CDR3 length: 14 residues. The V segment lost 8 bases and the J segment 0 bases; nucleotides outside the gene matches: 3. The CDR3 DNA reads TGTGCCAGCGGGGACTATCCGAACACCGGGGAGCTGTTTTTT. Translation: CASGDYPNTGELFF.

This clonotype was counted ten times or more. The chain has TRBV4-2 and TRBJ2-5; weak D call: TRBD2 (6 bases). V was pared by 0 bases and J by 4 bases, with 9 bases between. The CDR3 runs 14 residues. The V gene's germline CDR1 is LGHNA and CDR2 YNFKEQ. The CDR3 DNA follows: TGTGCCAGCAGCCAAGATGCGGGGTTAGAGACCCAGTACTTC. Translated: CASSQDAGLETQYF.

This clonotype was counted ten times or more. The chain couples TRBV6-1 to TRBJ2-7; tentatively, D is TRBD2 (5 bases). The CDR3 sequence is 12 residues long. The V and J ends lost 4 bases and 6 bases respectively, with 10 bases between them. Germline CDR1 and CDR2: MNHNS and SASEGT. CDR3 loop: CASSAEGVEQYF. In DNA form, the CDR3 reads TGTGCCAGCAGTGCTGAGGGAGTCGAGCAGTACTTC.

This chain links TRBV6-1 with TRBJ2-5; 8 bases line up with TRBD1. The CDR3 consists of 12 residues. V shed 6 bases, J shed 7 bases, and the junction held 4 bases outside the gene matches. Germline assignment: CDR1 MNHNS and CDR2 SASEGT. CDR3 loop: CASRIQGGTQYF. DNA of the CDR3: TGTGCCAGCAGAATACAGGGGGGGACCCAGTACTTC.

At least ten counts were recorded for this clonotype. The V call is TRBV20-1, the J call TRBJ2-7, with D tentatively TRBD1 (6 bases). V was clipped by 3 bases and J by 3 bases, with 12 bases between them. The CDR3 loop spans 13 amino acids. Germline V gives CDR1 DFQATT, CDR2 SNEGSKA (reference sequence). The CDR3 sequence: CSARKGELYEQYF. DNA for the CDR3: TGCAGTGCTAGGAAGGGGGAGCTCTACGAGCAGTACTTC.